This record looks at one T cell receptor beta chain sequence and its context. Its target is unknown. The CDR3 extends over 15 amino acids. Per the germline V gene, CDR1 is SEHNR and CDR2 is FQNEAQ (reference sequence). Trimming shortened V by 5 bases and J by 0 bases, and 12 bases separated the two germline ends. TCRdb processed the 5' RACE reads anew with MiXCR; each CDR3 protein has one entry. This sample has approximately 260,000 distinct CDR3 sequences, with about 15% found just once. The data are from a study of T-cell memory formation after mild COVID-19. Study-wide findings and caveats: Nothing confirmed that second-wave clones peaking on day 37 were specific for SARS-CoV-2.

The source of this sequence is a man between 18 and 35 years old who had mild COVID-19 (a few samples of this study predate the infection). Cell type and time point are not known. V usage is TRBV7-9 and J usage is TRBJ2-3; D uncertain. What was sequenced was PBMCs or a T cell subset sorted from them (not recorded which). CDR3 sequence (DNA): TGTGCCAGCAGCGCCCGACGGCTTAGCACAGATACGCAGTATTTT. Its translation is CASSARRLSTDTQYF. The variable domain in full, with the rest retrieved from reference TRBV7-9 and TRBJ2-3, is DTGVSQNPRHKITKRGQNVTFRCDPISEHNRLYWYRQTLGQGPEFLTYFQNEAQLEKSRLLSDRFSAERPKGSFSTLEIQRTEQGDSAMYLCASSARRLSTDTQYFGPGTRLTVL.